Shown below are 7 T cell receptor beta chains from a single sample sequenced in a study of human T cells and chemical hapten exposure. TCRdb ran MiXCR on the RACE reads and lists one entry per CDR3 protein. The sample records 57,000 or so distinct CDR3 sequences, approximately 10% being singletons. The time point is: pre-sensitization, week 0. Treatment: therapeutic diphenylcyclopropenone sensitization with weekly scalp DPC. The sample in question was whole blood, obtained in connection with sensitization to the hapten diphenylcyclopropenone (DPC). The receptors were gathered from a woman aged 40 to 49 with alopecia areata. Some clones in this sample may be carry-over from other donors' samples.

CDR3 nucleotide sequence: TGCGCCAGCTCCCACTCCACAGATACGCAGTATTTT. Residues: CASSHSTDTQYF. V and J are TRBV4-1 and TRBJ2-3; D ambiguous. CDR3 length: 12 amino acids. CDR1 is MGHRA and CDR2 is YSYEKL in the germline V gene. V was cut by 8 bases and J by 2 bases, with 8 bases left in between.

The sample holds a few counts of this clonotype. V and J are TRBV12-3 or TRBV12-4 and TRBJ2-7; D is unclear. Trimming left V 6 bases short and J 3 bases short, with 9 bases between. The CDR3 spans 12 residues. As DNA, the CDR3 is TGTGCCAGCAGCTACAGAGTCTACGAGCAGTACTTC. Residues: CASSYRVYEQYF.

This clonotype was seen a handful of times. CDR3: CASSSSARASGDTF. CDR3 bases: TGTGCCAGCAGCTCGTCAGCTCGTGCGTCGGGGGACACCTTC. The chain recombines TRBV5-6 with TRBJ1-2; weak D call: TRBD1 (5 bases). V was clipped by 3 bases and J by 12 bases, with 21 bases between them. Germline loops: CDR1 SGHDT, CDR2 YYEEEE. The CDR3 is 14 residues long.

The rearrangement links TRBV29-1 to TRBJ2-7, with 8 nucleotides matching TRBD1. This CDR3 contains 12 residues. Germline CDR1 is SQVTM and CDR2 is ANQGSEA. V shed 6 bases, J shed 2 bases, and the junction held 3 bases outside the gene matches. This chain's CDR3 is CSVLDRAYEQYF. As DNA, the CDR3 is TGCAGCGTCCTGGACAGGGCCTACGAGCAGTACTTC.

In this sample, this clonotype turned up many times. The chain uses TRBV7-2 and TRBJ1-6; 12 nucleotides match TRBD1. The CDR3 loop spans 17 amino acids. Germline CDR1 reads SGHTA; CDR2 reads FQGNSA. With V trimmed by 4 bases and J by 10 bases, 11 bases remained unmatched. The CDR3 DNA is TGTGCCAGCAGCTCCAGAAACCGGGACAGGGGGCTCTCACCCCTCCACTTT. Translating it yields CASSSRNRDRGLSPLHF. Supplemented by reference TRBV7-2 and TRBJ1-6, the full variable domain reads GAGVSQSPSNKVTEKGKDVELRCDPISGHTALYWYRQSLGQGLEFLIYFQGNSAPDKSGLPSDRFSAERTGGSVSTLTIQRTQQEDSAVYLCASSSRNRDRGLSPLHFGNGTRLTVT.

This clonotype was seen a few times. The chain links TRBV18 to TRBJ2-1, with 14 bases aligning to TRBD2. The CDR3 has 16 residues. In germline, CDR1 is KGHSH, CDR2 LQKENI. J was trimmed by 4 bases and V by 4 bases; bases with no gene match: 3. CDR3 bases: TGTGCCAGCTCACTGGGACTAGCGGGGGCGTACAATGAGCAGTTCTTC. Translation: CASSLGLAGAYNEQFF.

In nucleotides, the CDR3 is TGCGCCAGCAGCCATTTGGGTCCAAATCAGCCCCAGCATTTT. Amino acids: CASSHLGPNQPQHF. The rearrangement joins TRBV4-1 to TRBJ1-5; D is unclear. V was pared by 3 bases and J by 4 bases, with 10 bases between. CDR3 size: 14 residues. Germline values: CDR1 MGHRA, CDR2 YSYEKL.